This is a list of T cell receptor beta chains from one sample in a study of blood T cells in healthy people across ages. TCRdb re-called the 5' RACE reads through MiXCR, storing one row per CDR3 protein. The sample shows over 1,500,000 distinct CDR3 sequences, 49% of them seen only once. The specimen sequenced was blood. These TCRs come from a woman aged 40 to 50 in good health. Both conserved end residues are trimmed from each CDR3.

TRBJ2-7,13,TRBV5-1,ASSPGGVSSYEQY
TRBJ1-2,12,TRBV4-1,ASSQARGGDGYT
TRBJ2-3,13,TRBV4-2,ASSQVGSGVNTQY
TRBJ2-5,14,TRBV9,ASSVEETGGVETQY
TRBJ1-2,11,TRBV4-3,ASSQEENYGYT
TRBJ1-2,14,TRBV6-6,ASRSGTGGGFEGYT
TRBJ2-7,16,TRBV7-2,ASSLSTNLALIPYEQY
TRBJ1-6,13,TRBV3-1,ASSQDPGGYSPLH
TRBJ2-1,14,TRBV20-1,SARDLGVSSYNEQF
TRBJ2-3,12,TRBV11-1,ASSLGAGLDTQY
TRBJ2-5,13,TRBV28,ASSFETGVGETQY
TRBJ2-7,11,TRBV6-1,ASHPGRLYEQY
TRBJ2-6,14,TRBV4-2,ASSQGTRSGANVLT
TRBJ1-1,11,TRBV20-1,SAGQGWDTEAF
TRBJ2-3,13,TRBV11-2,ASSLGGASSTAQY
TRBJ2-3,12,TRBV9,ASSVGVETDTQY
TRBJ1-4,15,TRBV7-2,ASSLHRGRGRNEKLF
TRBJ1-5,9,TRBV12-3/TRBV12-4,ASGRDQPQH
TRBJ2-7,10,TRBV3-1,ASSRVDNEQY
TRBJ2-7,12,TRBV10-3,AISDRAGPYEQY
TRBJ2-3,12,TRBV5-1,SSEATSSTDTQY
TRBJ2-1,13,TRBV5-1,ASSFTTDSYNEQF
TRBJ1-6,12,TRBV27,ASSPGSNNSPLH
TRBJ1-6,17,TRBV7-2,ASSLALPSGSSYNSPLH
TRBJ2-4,12,TRBV20-1,SATSGLAKNIQY
TRBJ2-4,16,TRBV6-2/TRBV6-3,ASSSGYMERIVKNIQY
TRBJ2-3,13,TRBV27,ASSVGLVRGDTQY
TRBJ2-1,10,TRBV20-1,SASPGGVRQF
TRBJ2-1,10,TRBV13,ASSLEALEQF
TRBJ2-7,13,TRBV15,ATSRARQGTYEQY
TRBJ1-4,10,TRBV20-1,SARDGREKLF
TRBJ2-5,15,TRBV21-1,AGSQGIQGGTQETQY
TRBJ2-1,13,TRBV10-1,ASSESRLDRREQF
TRBJ1-5,13,TRBV7-9,ASSPPGISEQPQH
TRBJ2-2,14,TRBV7-2,ASSLALSGVDGELF
TRBJ2-5,15,TRBV10-3,AISESAGLAGKETQY
TRBJ2-7,10,TRBV11-2,ASRTLSHEQY
TRBJ2-6,12,TRBV20-1,SAQDRAGANVLT
TRBJ2-1,14,TRBV2,ASSEVRLAGDNEQF
TRBJ2-3,15,TRBV5-5,ASSLPTSGGFGDTQY
NA,12,TRBV7-2,AGSFPGRKETQY
TRBJ1-4,11,TRBV28,ATGIGAAEKLF